These 27 T cell receptor beta chains were sequenced from one sample in a study of blood T cell repertoires in COVID-19. Produced via immunoSEQ multiplex PCR; TCRdb's table is partial and in-frame only. The data contain approximately 82,000 clones, 92% of them singletons. Source material: peripheral blood. These receptor sequences come from a woman aged 55-75 years with active COVID-19.

The chain joins TRBV18 to TRBJ2-3; tentative D call: TRBD2 (5 bases). V was clipped by 3 bases and J by 5 bases, with 6 bases between them. CDR1 is KGHSH, CDR2 LQKENI, per germline. There are 12 residues in the CDR3. CDR3: CASSPREDTQYF. DNA for the CDR3: TGTGCCAGCTCACCGAGGGAAGATACGCAGTATTTT.

V and J are TRBV29-1 and TRBJ1-1; tentative D call: TRBD1 (5 bases). The CDR3 runs 11 residues. V was pared by 6 bases and J by 8 bases, with 13 bases between. CDR1 and CDR2 (germline): SQVTM, ANQGSEA. For the CDR3, the DNA is TGCAGCGTGGGGGAGGGTGGGGAAGCTTTCTTT. Translation: CSVGEGGEAFF.

The table lists this clone with a count of one. V is TRBV7-2 and J is TRBJ2-1; D uncertain. CDR1 is SGHTA, CDR2 FQGNSA, per germline. Trimming cost V 5 bases and J 7 bases, with 15 bases left between them. The CDR3 length is 14 residues. CDR3: CASSHGQERNEQFF. The CDR3 DNA reads as TGTGCCAGCAGCCACGGTCAGGAAAGAAATGAGCAGTTCTTC.

This chain links TRBV30 with TRBJ1-5; 7 positions agree with TRBD1. Trimming took 3 bases from V and 4 from J; bases not matched to a gene: 3. This CDR3 region has 13 residues. Germline loops: CDR1 GTSNPN, CDR2 SVGIG (reference sequence). DNA of the CDR3: TGTGCCTGGAGACAGGGGAGGAATCAGCCCCAGCATTTT. Its translation: CAWRQGRNQPQHF.

The V gene is TRBV2, the J gene TRBJ2-7, with D possibly matching TRBD2 (5 bases). The CDR3 contains 13 residues. V gave up 4 bases and J gave up 6 bases, with 13 bases separating them. Germline CDR1 and CDR2: SNHLY and FYNNEI. In DNA form, the CDR3 reads TGTGCCAGCAGTGTGTGGGAGCAGACCGAGCAGTACTTC. Translating it yields CASSVWEQTEQYF. Full variable domain (remainder filled in from reference TRBV2 and TRBJ2-7): EPEVTQTPSHQVTQMGQEVILRCVPISNHLYFYWYRQILGQKVEFLVSFYNNEISEKSEIFDDQFSVERPDGSNFTLKIRSTKLEDSAMYFCASSVWEQTEQYFGPGTRLTVT.

This sequence joins TRBV19 and TRBJ1-4; 7 bases line up with TRBD1. The germline V gene encodes CDR1 LNHDA and CDR2 SQIVND (reference sequence). Trimming took 4 bases from V and 6 from J; bases not matched to a gene: 5. The CDR3 totals 14 residues. The CDR3 loop reads CASSRDRADEKLFF. The CDR3, as DNA: TGTGCCAGTAGTAGAGACAGGGCTGATGAAAAACTGTTTTTT.

The rearrangement joins TRBV19 to TRBJ1-4; 8 bases match TRBD1. Germline CDR1 is LNHDA and CDR2 is SQIVND (reference sequence). Trimming removed 7 bases from V and 8 bases from J; junction bases left unmatched: 9. CDR3 length: 14 residues. This chain's CDR3 is CASTLDRVGEKLFF. CDR3 nucleotide sequence: TGTGCCAGTACCTTGGACAGGGTCGGCGAAAAACTGTTTTTT.

This chain connects TRBV5-5 to TRBJ1-5; D might be TRBD1 (5 bases). CDR1 and CDR2 from the germline V gene are SGHKS and YYEKEE (reference sequence). Trimming removed 4 bases from V and 0 bases from J, with 17 bases in between. The CDR3 is made up of 17 amino acids. The CDR3 bases are TGTGCCAGCAGCATACTGGGGGGGGATAATAGCAATCAGCCCCAGCATTTT. Residues: CASSILGGDNSNQPQHF.

This clone appeared a single time. The CDR3 region is CASSSGFMNTEAFF. In DNA form, the CDR3 reads TGTGCCAGCAGTTCAGGCTTTATGAACACTGAAGCTTTCTTT. The rearrangement joins TRBV28 to TRBJ1-1; no firm D call. Germline loops: CDR1 MDHEN, CDR2 SYDVKM. This CDR3 comprises 14 residues. V was clipped by 4 bases and J by 0 bases, with 9 bases between them.

The chain couples TRBV30 to TRBJ2-1; no definite D call. V gave up 2 bases and J gave up 9 bases, with 8 bases separating them. The CDR3 runs to 11 residues. Germline CDR1 GTSNPN, CDR2 SVGIG (reference sequence). CDR3 amino acids: CAWSLISEQFF. As DNA, the CDR3 is TGTGCCTGGAGTCTTATTTCTGAGCAGTTCTTC.

This chain connects TRBV10-3 to TRBJ1-1; no clear D gene. The CDR3 runs to 13 residues. Trimming shortened V by 7 bases and J by 3 bases, and 12 bases separated the two germline ends. Per the germline V gene, CDR1 is ENHRY and CDR2 is SYGVKD. The CDR3 bases are TGTGCCATCATGAGTCCGAGGGACACTGAAGCTTTCTTT. The encoded protein is CAIMSPRDTEAFF.

The CDR3 DNA sequence: TGTGCCAGCAGCTCCCCGACAGGGGGAATGAACACTGAAGCTTTCTTT. It yields the protein CASSSPTGGMNTEAFF. J is TRBJ1-1 and V is TRBV5-4; 9 bases map to TRBD1. CDR1 is SGHNT, CDR2 YYREEE, per germline (reference sequence). This CDR3 contains 16 residues. Germline trimming cut 3 bases from V and 0 bases from J; bases unmatched to any gene: 6.

This chain connects TRBV6-5 to TRBJ1-2, with D possibly matching TRBD1 (6 bases). Germline lookup yields CDR1 MNHEY and CDR2 SVGAGI. CDR3 length: 13 residues. Deletions cut 6 bases from V and 4 bases from J, with 12 bases between. CDR3 DNA sequence: TGTGCCAGCAGGGGTCGGGACATCTATGGCTACACCTTC. Protein sequence: CASRGRDIYGYTF.

The rearrangement joins TRBV6-1 to TRBJ2-5; maybe TRBD2 (5 bases). CDR1 MNHNS and CDR2 SASEGT come from the germline V gene. The CDR3 has 18 residues. Deletions cut 3 bases from V and 2 bases from J, with 22 bases between. CDR3 bases: TGTGCCAGCAGTGACCAGGACTCCGTTCGTCGCCGGCAAGAGACCCAGTACTTC. This translates into CASSDQDSVRRRQETQYF.

The rearrangement uses TRBV7-3 and TRBJ2-1; D is perhaps TRBD2 (5 bases). The germline gives CDR1 SGHTA, CDR2 FQGTGA. The V gene lost 4 bases and the J gene lost 1 base, with 5 bases spanning the gap. The CDR3 runs 13 residues. The CDR3 loop reads CASSSGSYNEQFF. CDR3 in DNA: TGTGCCAGCAGCTCGGGGTCCTACAATGAGCAGTTCTTC. Full variable domain (rest looked up from reference TRBV7-3 and TRBJ2-1): GAGVSQTPSNKVTEKGKYVELRCDPISGHTALYWYRQSLGQGPEFLIYFQGTGAADDSGLPNDRFFAVRPEGSVSTLKIQRTERGDSAVYLCASSSGSYNEQFFGPGTRLTVL.

Written as DNA, the CDR3 is TGTGCCAGCAGCTCAGACAGTCTGGATGAAAAACTGTTTTTT. Its protein is CASSSDSLDEKLFF. V and J are TRBV7-2 and TRBJ1-4; maybe TRBD1 (5 bases). The CDR3 extends over 14 amino acids. Germline assignment: CDR1 SGHTA and CDR2 FQGNSA. Trimming pared 4 bases from V and 6 bases from J, leaving 12 bases between.

This rearrangement joins TRBV6-5 to TRBJ1-1; D perhaps matches TRBD1 (5 bases). V shed 0 bases and J shed 5 bases, with 16 bases lying between them. Germline assignment: CDR1 MNHEY and CDR2 SVGAGI. The CDR3 runs to 16 residues. CDR3: CASSYSGAGRRTEAFF. Here the CDR3 DNA reads TGTGCCAGCAGTTACTCCGGGGCAGGGAGGCGGACTGAAGCTTTCTTT.

The rearrangement links TRBV11-2 to TRBJ2-7, with 10 bases aligning to TRBD2. V lost 4 bases to trimming and J lost 2 bases; unmatched junction nucleotides: 11. This CDR3 contains 17 residues. Germline CDR1 and CDR2: SGHAT and FQNNGV. CDR3 in DNA: TGTGCCAGCAGCTCAATACGGACTAGCGGATCGACCTACGAGCAGTACTTC. Residues: CASSSIRTSGSTYEQYF.

V gene TRBV7-3 combines with J gene TRBJ1-1; TRBD1 might be the D (5 bases). The germline V gene encodes CDR1 SGHTA and CDR2 FQGTGA. V was clipped by 1 base and J by 0 bases, with 9 bases between them. The CDR3 is 15 residues long. Here the CDR3 DNA reads TGTGCCAGCAGCTTAAGTTCAGGGATGAACACTGAAGCTTTCTTT. The encoded protein is CASSLSSGMNTEAFF.

Only one count was recorded for this clone. V is TRBV5-6 and J is TRBJ2-7; TRBD1 might be the D (6 bases). Trimming took off 1 base at V and 6 bases at J, with 14 bases between the two ends. Germline CDR1 SGHDT, CDR2 YYEEEE. The CDR3 totals 14 residues. The CDR3 region is CASSLSGAGAEQYF. CDR3 sequence (DNA): TGTGCCAGCAGCTTGTCTGGGGCAGGGGCCGAGCAGTACTTC.

This chain connects TRBV19 to TRBJ2-7, with TRBD1 as a possible D gene (6 bases). V lost 4 bases, J lost 1 base, and 17 bases lay in between. Germline lookup yields CDR1 LNHDA and CDR2 SQIVND (reference sequence). The CDR3 runs 16 residues. The CDR3 DNA reads as TGTGCCAGTAGTACCTTGAGGGGGAGCCAATCCTACGAGCAGTACTTC. Translation gives CASSTLRGSQSYEQYF. Complete variable domain (other parts from reference TRBV19 and TRBJ2-7): DGGITQSPKYLFRKEGQNVTLSCEQNLNHDAMYWYRQDPGQGLRLIYYSQIVNDFQKGDIAEGYSVSREKKESFPLTVTSAQKNPTAFYLCASSTLRGSQSYEQYFGPGTRLTVT.

V and J are TRBV6-5 and TRBJ2-7, with 8 positions matching TRBD2. Germline V CDR1 and CDR2: MNHEY, SVGAGI. The CDR3 contains 15 residues. V shed 2 bases, J shed 2 bases, and the junction held 5 bases outside the gene matches. As DNA, the CDR3 is TGTGCCAGCAGTTACGGAATAGCGGGAACCTACGAGCAGTACTTC. Its translation: CASSYGIAGTYEQYF.

This clone was recorded only once. V gene TRBV3-1 (or the pseudogene TRBV3-2) combines with J gene TRBJ2-2; 12 nucleotides agree with TRBD2. The CDR3 contains 16 residues. The germline gives CDR1 LGHDT, CDR2 YNNKEL (reference sequence). The ends lost 3 bases at V and 5 bases at J; junction bases unmatched: 4. The CDR3 protein is CASSHGLAGRTGELFF. The CDR3 nucleotides read TGTGCCAGCAGCCACGGACTAGCGGGACGGACCGGGGAGCTGTTTTTT.

J is TRBJ1-5 and V is TRBV7-8; no definite D call. V was cut by 2 bases and J by 0 bases, with 8 bases left in between. The CDR3 loop spans 15 amino acids. Looked up from germline, CDR1 is SGHVS and CDR2 is FQNEAQ. CDR3 nucleotides: TGTGCCAGCAGCTTACGAGCGCTTAGCAATCAGCCCCAGCATTTT. Encoded protein: CASSLRALSNQPQHF.

This sequence joins TRBV24-1 and TRBJ2-2; the match to TRBD1 covers 7 bases. With 7 bases clipped from V and 7 bases from J, the junction kept 8 bases outside the gene matches. This CDR3 has 14 residues. Germline V gene data show CDR1 as KGHDR and CDR2 as SFDVKD. The CDR3 DNA sequence: TGTGCCACCAGAAGTGACAGGGAGAACGGGGAGCTGTTTTTT. This gives the protein CATRSDRENGELFF.

This chain joins TRBV15 and TRBJ1-1; TRBD1 agrees at 8 bases. Trimming took 0 bases from V and 5 from J; bases not matched to a gene: 2. Germline lookup yields CDR1 LNHNV and CDR2 YYDKDF (reference sequence). The CDR3 extends over 14 amino acids. The CDR3 sequence is CATSRENRGTEAFF. CDR3 sequence (DNA): TGTGCCACCAGCAGAGAGAACAGGGGGACTGAAGCTTTCTTT.

The gene calls are TRBV30 and TRBJ1-1, with a tentative D call TRBD1 (6 bases). CDR1 is GTSNPN and CDR2 is SVGIG in the germline V gene (reference sequence). This CDR3 has 14 residues. V was trimmed by 0 bases and J by 2 bases, leaving 10 bases between them. The CDR3 loop is CAWSVLGANTEAFF. For the CDR3, the DNA is TGTGCCTGGAGTGTACTGGGGGCTAACACTGAAGCTTTCTTT.